The following is a TCR beta chain sequence with its context. Antigen: not known. Memory CD4+ T cells were sorted as CD4+CD45RO+CD25- cells. Germline V gives CDR1 SEHNR, CDR2 FQNEAQ (reference sequence). Trimming shortened V by 4 bases and J by 5 bases, and 15 bases separated the two germline ends. CDR3 length: 15 amino acids. Semi-nested PCR with Nested Universal Primer A followed constant-region reverse priming of full-length variable regions. TCRdb reprocessed the 5' RACE reads with MiXCR, giving one entry per CDR3 protein. The data show around 52,000 distinct CDR3 sequences, 28% seen once. The study's findings and limits: Whole repertoires were not studied in the larger cohort, only one V-J beta rearrangement. Tumor memory CD4+ T cell TCR gene usage was found to cluster with blood and lymph node memory CD4+ cells and with lymph node naive CD4+ cells.

The specimen was tumor-infiltrating memory CD4+ T cells sorted from the breast tumor. Regarding subset: memory CD4+ T cells, CD4+CD45RO+CD25-. The chain links TRBV7-9 to TRBJ2-1; D ambiguous. This TCR derives from a female donor with breast cancer. CDR3 nucleotides: TGTGCCAGCAGCTCCCAGAAGAGTAACAACAATGAGCAGTTCTTC. Translating gives CASSSQKSNNNEQFF.